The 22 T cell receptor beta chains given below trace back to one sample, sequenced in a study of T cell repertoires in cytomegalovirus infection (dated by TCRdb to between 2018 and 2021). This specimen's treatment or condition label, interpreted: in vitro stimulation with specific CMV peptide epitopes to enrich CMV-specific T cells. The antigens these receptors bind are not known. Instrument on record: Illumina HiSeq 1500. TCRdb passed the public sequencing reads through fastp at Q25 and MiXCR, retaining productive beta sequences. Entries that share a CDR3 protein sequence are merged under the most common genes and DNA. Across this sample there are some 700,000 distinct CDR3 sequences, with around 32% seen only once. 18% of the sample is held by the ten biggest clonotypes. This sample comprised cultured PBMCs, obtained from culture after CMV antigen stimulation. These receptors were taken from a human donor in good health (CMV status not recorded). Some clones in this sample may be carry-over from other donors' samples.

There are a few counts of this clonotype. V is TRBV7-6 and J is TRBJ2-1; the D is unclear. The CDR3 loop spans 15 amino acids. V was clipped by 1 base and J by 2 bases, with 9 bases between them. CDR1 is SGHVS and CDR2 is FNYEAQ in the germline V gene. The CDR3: CASSLEAGPYNEQFF. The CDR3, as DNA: TGTGCCAGCAGCTTAGAGGCCGGTCCCTACAATGAGCAGTTCTTC.

DNA of the CDR3: TGTGCCAGCAGCCGCAGGGGAGATGGCTACACCTTC. This codes for CASSRRGDGYTF. This chain uses TRBV3-1 with TRBJ1-2; D perhaps matches TRBD1 (6 bases). The germline V gene encodes CDR1 LGHDT and CDR2 YNNKEL (reference sequence). This CDR3 comprises 12 residues. V was clipped by 4 bases and J by 6 bases, with 9 bases between them.

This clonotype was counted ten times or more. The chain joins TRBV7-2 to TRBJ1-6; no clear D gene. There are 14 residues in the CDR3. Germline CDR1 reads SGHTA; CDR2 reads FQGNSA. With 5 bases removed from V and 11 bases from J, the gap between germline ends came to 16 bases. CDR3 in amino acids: CASSPGAPGPPLHF. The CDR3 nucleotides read TGTGCCAGCAGCCCGGGCGCCCCTGGGCCACCCCTCCACTTT. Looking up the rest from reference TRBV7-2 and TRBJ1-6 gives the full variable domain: GAGVSQSPSNKVTEKGKDVELRCDPISGHTALYWYRQSLGQGLEFLIYFQGNSAPDKSGLPSDRFSAERTGGSVSTLTIQRTQQEDSAVYLCASSPGAPGPPLHFGNGTRLTVT.

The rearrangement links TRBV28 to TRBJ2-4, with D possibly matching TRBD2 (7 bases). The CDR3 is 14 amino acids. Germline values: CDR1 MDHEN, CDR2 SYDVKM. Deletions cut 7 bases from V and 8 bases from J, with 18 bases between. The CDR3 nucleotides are TGTGCCAGCACCCTAGGGGGGAGGGAGGACATTCAGTACTTC. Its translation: CASTLGGREDIQYF.

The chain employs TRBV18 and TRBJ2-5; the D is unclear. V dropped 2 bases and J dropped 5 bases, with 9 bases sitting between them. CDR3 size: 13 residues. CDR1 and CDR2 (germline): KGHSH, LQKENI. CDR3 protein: CASSPSAGETQYF. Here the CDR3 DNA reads TGTGCCAGCTCACCATCGGCCGGTGAGACCCAGTACTTC.

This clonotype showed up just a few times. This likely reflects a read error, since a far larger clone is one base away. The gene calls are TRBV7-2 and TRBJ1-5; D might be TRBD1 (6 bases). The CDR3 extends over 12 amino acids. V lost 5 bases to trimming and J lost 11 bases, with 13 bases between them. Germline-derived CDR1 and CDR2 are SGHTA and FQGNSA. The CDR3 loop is CASSPGGQSQHF. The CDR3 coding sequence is TGTGCCAGCAGCCCCGGGGGCCAGTCCCAGCATTTT.

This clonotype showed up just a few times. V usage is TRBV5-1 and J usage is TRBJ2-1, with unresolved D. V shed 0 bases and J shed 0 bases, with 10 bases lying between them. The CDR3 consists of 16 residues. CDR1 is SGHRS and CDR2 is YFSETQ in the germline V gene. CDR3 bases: TGCGCCAGCAGCTTGGGGGCAGGCAACTCCTACAATGAGCAGTTCTTC. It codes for CASSLGAGNSYNEQFF.

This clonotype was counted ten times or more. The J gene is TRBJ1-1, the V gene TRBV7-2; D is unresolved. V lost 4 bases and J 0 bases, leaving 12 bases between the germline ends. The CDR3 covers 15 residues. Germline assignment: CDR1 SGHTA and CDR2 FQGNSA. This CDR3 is CASSSGYGMNTEAFF. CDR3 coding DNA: TGTGCCAGCAGCTCCGGATACGGAATGAACACTGAAGCTTTCTTT.

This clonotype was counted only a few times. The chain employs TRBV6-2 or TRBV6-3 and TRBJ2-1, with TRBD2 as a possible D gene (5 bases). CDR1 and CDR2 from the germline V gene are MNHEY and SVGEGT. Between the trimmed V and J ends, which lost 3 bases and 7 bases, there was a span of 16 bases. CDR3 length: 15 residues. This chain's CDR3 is CASSYAGQNYNEQFF. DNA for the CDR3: TGTGCCAGCAGTTATGCGGGCCAGAATTATAATGAGCAGTTCTTC.

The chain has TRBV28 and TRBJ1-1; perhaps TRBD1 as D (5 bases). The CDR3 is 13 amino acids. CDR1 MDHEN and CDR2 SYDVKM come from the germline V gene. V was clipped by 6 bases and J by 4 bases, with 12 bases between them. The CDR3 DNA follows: TGTGCCAGCAGCATCCCCGGGGGCACTGAAGCTTTCTTT. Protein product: CASSIPGGTEAFF.

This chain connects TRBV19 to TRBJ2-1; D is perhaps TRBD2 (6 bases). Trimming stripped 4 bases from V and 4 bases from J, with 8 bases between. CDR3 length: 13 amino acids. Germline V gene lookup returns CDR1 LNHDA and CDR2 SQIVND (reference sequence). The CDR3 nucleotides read TGTGCCAGTAGTAAGGCGGGATACAATGAGCAGTTCTTC. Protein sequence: CASSKAGYNEQFF.

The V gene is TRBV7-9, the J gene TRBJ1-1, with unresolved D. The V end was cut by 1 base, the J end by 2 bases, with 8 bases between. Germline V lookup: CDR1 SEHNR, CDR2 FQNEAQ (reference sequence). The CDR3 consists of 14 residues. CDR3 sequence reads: CASSLGDDNTEAFF. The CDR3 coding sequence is TGTGCCAGCAGCTTAGGGGATGATAACACTGAAGCTTTCTTT.

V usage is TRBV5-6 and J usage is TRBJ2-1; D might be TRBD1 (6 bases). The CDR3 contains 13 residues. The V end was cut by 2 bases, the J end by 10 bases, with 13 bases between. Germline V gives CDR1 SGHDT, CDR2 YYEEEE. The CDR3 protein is CASSFDSRGEQFF. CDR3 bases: TGTGCCAGCAGCTTTGATAGTAGGGGGGAGCAGTTCTTC.

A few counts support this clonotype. The chain's CDR3 is CASSAAGDTGQGASGANVLTF. The CDR3 DNA reads as TGTGCCAGCAGTGCTGCGGGGGACACTGGGCAAGGGGCATCTGGGGCCAACGTCCTGACTTTC. The chain combines TRBV12-3 or TRBV12-4 with TRBJ2-6, with D possibly matching TRBD2 (7 bases). Trimming pared 5 bases from V and 1 base from J, leaving 27 bases between. The CDR3 contains 21 residues.

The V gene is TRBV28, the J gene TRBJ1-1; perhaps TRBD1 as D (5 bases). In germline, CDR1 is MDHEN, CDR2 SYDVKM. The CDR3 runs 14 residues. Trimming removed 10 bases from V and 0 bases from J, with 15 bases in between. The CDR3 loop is CAIQTSGMNTEAFF. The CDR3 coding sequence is TGTGCCATTCAGACCTCAGGGATGAACACTGAAGCTTTCTTT.

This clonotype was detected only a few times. The CDR3 DNA is TGTGCTTACGGACGCCGAACTCCGTATGGCTACACCTTC. It specifies CAYGRRTPYGYTF. The genes are TRBV30 and TRBJ1-2; D remains ambiguous. Per germline, CDR1 GTSNPN and CDR2 SVGIG (reference sequence). The CDR3 is 13 amino acids.

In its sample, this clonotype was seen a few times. The DNA of the CDR3 is TGTGCCAGCAGCTCCAACTCACTAGCGTTTAGCACAGATACGCAGTATTTT. This codes for CASSSNSLAFSTDTQYF. The J gene is TRBJ2-3, the V gene TRBV11-2; 7 bases are shared with TRBD2. The CDR3 has 17 amino acids. V lost 4 bases, J lost 0 bases, and 10 bases stayed unmatched. Germline V CDR1 and CDR2: SGHAT, FQNNGV.

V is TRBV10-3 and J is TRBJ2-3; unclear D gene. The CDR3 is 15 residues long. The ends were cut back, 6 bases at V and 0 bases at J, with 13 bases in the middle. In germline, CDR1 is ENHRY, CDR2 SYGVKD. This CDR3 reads CAISDPGISTDTQYF. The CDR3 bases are TGTGCCATCAGCGACCCGGGTATAAGCACAGATACGCAGTATTTT.

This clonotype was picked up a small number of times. CDR3 region: CASSNGYNEQFF. CDR3 DNA sequence: TGTGCCAGCAGTAACGGATACAATGAGCAGTTCTTC. The chain carries TRBV2 and TRBJ2-1; no clear D gene. CDR1 SNHLY and CDR2 FYNNEI come from the germline V gene. This CDR3 is built from 12 residues. Trimming shortened V by 5 bases and J by 4 bases, and 6 bases separated the two germline ends.

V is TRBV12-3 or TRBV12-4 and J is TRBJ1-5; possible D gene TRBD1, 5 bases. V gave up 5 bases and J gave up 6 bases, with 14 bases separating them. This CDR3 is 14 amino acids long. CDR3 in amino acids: CASSPTGRIQPQHF. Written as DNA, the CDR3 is TGTGCCAGCAGTCCTACGGGGCGAATTCAGCCCCAGCATTTT.

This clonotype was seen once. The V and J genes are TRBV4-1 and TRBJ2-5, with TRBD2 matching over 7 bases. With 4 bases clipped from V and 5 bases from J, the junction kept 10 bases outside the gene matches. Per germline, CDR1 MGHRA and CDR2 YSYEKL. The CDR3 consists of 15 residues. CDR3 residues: CASSLNQGGLETQYF. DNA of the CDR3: TGCGCCAGCAGCCTAAATCAGGGAGGGCTTGAGACCCAGTACTTC.

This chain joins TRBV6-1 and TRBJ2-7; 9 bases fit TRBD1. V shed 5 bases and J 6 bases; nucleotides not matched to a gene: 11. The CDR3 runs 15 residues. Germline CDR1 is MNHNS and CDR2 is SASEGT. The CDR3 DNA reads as TGTGCCAGCAGTTATGCCCGGACAGGGGTTAGCGAGCAGTACTTC. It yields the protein CASSYARTGVSEQYF.